The TCR beta chain described here comes from a study of shared clonotypes between healthy human individuals. Both subsets, CD45RA+ naive and CD45RA-negative memory, were split from the CD4+ cells. Researchers ran the assay at a deep level. For every subset, genomic DNA was evenly distributed across several immunoSEQ plates. Only in-frame clones appear in the TCRdb table, and some are missing; sequencing was by immunoSEQ multiplex PCR. The data show about 990,000 clones, with about 84% seen just once and roughly 0.55% held by the top ten. Sequencing input: memory CD4+ T cells from PBMCs. As for subset: CD45RA-negative fraction. The TCR was taken from a man younger than 35 in good health. Some clones in this sample may be carry-over from other donors' samples.

Here the CDR3 DNA reads TGTGCCAGCAGTGAACTAATCAGGGCGACTGAGCAGTTCTTC. Amino acid sequence: CASSELIRATEQFF. V usage is TRBV6-1 and J usage is TRBJ2-1, with D tentatively TRBD1 (5 bases). The CDR3 is 14 residues long. V was cut by 2 bases and J by 9 bases, with 14 bases left in between. Germline assignment: CDR1 MNHNS and CDR2 SASEGT.